This passage covers 8 T cell receptor beta chains from one sample sequenced in a study of response to subunit inactivated influenza vaccine. Via MiXCR, TCRdb re-called the RT-PCR reads, giving one row per CDR3 protein. The table records roughly 290,000 distinct CDR3 sequences, just over 20% of them present only once. This specimen was PBMCs from blood, taken about 20 months after vaccination. The receptors were gathered from a man between 50 and 75 years old who received an inactivated influenza vaccine.

This clonotype was seen more than once but under ten times. CDR3 sequence (DNA): TGTGCCAGCAGCTTCTCGGGAAGCGAAGAGACCCAGTACTTC. Its translation: CASSFSGSEETQYF. V and J are TRBV5-6 and TRBJ2-5; D might be TRBD2 (5 bases). The V end was cut by 2 bases, the J end by 3 bases, with 11 bases between. CDR1 and CDR2 from the germline V gene are SGHDT and YYEEEE. This CDR3 region has 14 residues.

The J gene is TRBJ1-6, the V gene TRBV11-2; D may be TRBD1 (6 bases). Germline V lookup: CDR1 SGHAT, CDR2 FQNNGV. The V end lost 5 bases, the J end lost 6 bases, and 11 bases lay between the germline ends. The CDR3 totals 14 residues. CDR3 loop: CASSRGQINSPLHF. As DNA, the CDR3 is TGTGCCAGCAGCCGTGGACAGATTAATTCACCCCTCCACTTT.

The rearrangement links TRBV20-1 to TRBJ1-3, with unresolved D. The germline CDR1 and CDR2 sequences are DFQATT and SNEGSKA (reference sequence). The CDR3 length is 11 residues. Trimming stripped 7 bases from V and 1 base from J, with 5 bases between. The DNA of the CDR3 is TGCAGTGTGGGGTCTGGAAACACCATATATTTT. This encodes CSVGSGNTIYF.

Notes on this clonotype: At one of its ends the junction is not consistent with the germline gene, which may arise from a read error. The chain uses TRBV20-1 and TRBJ1-1; D gene uncertain. Germline CDR1 is DFQATT and CDR2 is SNEGSKA (reference sequence). The CDR3 extends over 11 amino acids. In DNA form, the CDR3 reads TGCAGTGCTAGAATGAACACTGAAGCTTTATTT. Translating gives CSARMNTEALF.

This chain links TRBV20-1 with TRBJ2-7, with D possibly matching TRBD1 (6 bases). The V and J ends lost 3 bases and 2 bases respectively, with 14 bases between them. Germline V gene lookup returns CDR1 DFQATT and CDR2 SNEGSKA (reference sequence). The length of the CDR3 is 14 residues. CDR3: CSASSQGTAYEQYF. The CDR3 region has the DNA TGCAGTGCTAGTTCCCAGGGGACGGCCTACGAGCAGTACTTC.

This clonotype showed up just a few times. V is TRBV7-2 and J is TRBJ1-5; D gene ambiguous. The CDR3 runs to 15 residues. V dropped 3 bases and J dropped 1 base, with 10 bases sitting between them. Germline-derived CDR1 and CDR2 are SGHTA and FQGNSA. Written as DNA, the CDR3 is TGTGCCAGCAGCTTTTCCAGAGAAAGCAATCAGCCCCAGCATTTT. Translating it yields CASSFSRESNQPQHF.

This clonotype has only a few counts. V gene TRBV4-2 combines with J gene TRBJ2-2, with D uncertain. There are 14 residues in the CDR3. V lost 2 bases, J lost 7 bases, and 11 bases lay in between. Germline CDR1 LGHNA, CDR2 YNFKEQ. The CDR3, as DNA: TGTGCCAGCAGCCAAACCCCTATCAGCGGGGAGCTGTTTTTT. Translated, it gives CASSQTPISGELFF.

The table lists this clonotype with a few counts. V and J are TRBV6-5 and TRBJ2-3; no firm D call. V lost 4 bases and J 4 bases, leaving 12 bases between the germline ends. Germline CDR1 reads MNHEY; CDR2 reads SVGAGI. This CDR3 is built from 14 residues. CDR3 bases: TGTGCCAGCAGTTTCCAACGGAGCTCAGATACGCAGTATTTT. This encodes CASSFQRSSDTQYF.